Below, 4 T cell receptor beta chains from the same sample are listed, as sequenced in a study of CD8 T cells in ankylosing spondylitis (dated by TCRdb to the late 2010s). Receptor amplification or capture employed 5' RACE. TCRdb lists the instrument as Illumina HiSeq 2500. TCRdb trimmed public reads at Q25 via fastp, called clones via MiXCR and kept in-frame beta chains. Entries are consolidated by CDR3 protein sequence, retaining the most common genes and DNA. The sample contains under 300,000 distinct CDR3 sequences, 15% to 20% of them found a single time. The ten largest clones take up around a third of the sample. Sequenced sample: blood, either unsorted or a sorted T cell fraction (not recorded which). The receptors stem from a male donor with ankylosing spondylitis or in good health (not recorded which).

This clonotype was picked up many times. The CDR3 sequence: CSAPTTFLNYGYTF. In nucleotides, the CDR3 is TGCAGTGCCCCTACCACTTTCCTTAACTATGGCTACACCTTC. The chain links TRBV20-1 to TRBJ1-2; no clear D. V lost 6 bases and J lost 1, with 15 bases in between. There are 14 residues in the CDR3. CDR1 and CDR2 (germline): DFQATT, SNEGSKA (reference sequence).

This clonotype was observed a handful of times. The V call is TRBV4-2, the J call TRBJ2-1, with TRBD2 matching 7 bases. Trimming at V came to 0 bases and at J to 7 bases, leaving 12 bases not matched to a gene. CDR3 length: 17 residues. The germline V gene encodes CDR1 LGHNA and CDR2 YNFKEQ. DNA of the CDR3: TGTGCCAGCAGCCAAGAGGGGCAGATAGCGGGTAGGAATGAGCAGTTCTTC. Protein product: CASSQEGQIAGRNEQFF.

This sequence joins TRBV29-1 and TRBJ1-1; D gene ambiguous. The CDR3 contains 10 residues. Germline CDR1 and CDR2: SQVTM and ANQGSEA. The V end was cut by 6 bases, the J end by 4 bases, with 6 bases between. The chain's CDR3 is CSVGSTEAFF. The CDR3 nucleotides are TGCAGCGTGGGGTCCACTGAAGCTTTCTTT.

This clonotype turned up a few times. The rearrangement links TRBV20-1 to TRBJ2-5, with 9 nucleotides matching TRBD1. Germline lookup yields CDR1 DFQATT and CDR2 SNEGSKA (reference sequence). Germline trimming cut 0 bases from V and 4 bases from J; bases unmatched to any gene: 15. The CDR3 has 18 residues. CDR3 coding DNA: TGCAGTGCTAGAGATTATAGTAGGAGACAGGGGGGCCCAGAGACCCAGTACTTC. Its protein is CSARDYSRRQGGPETQYF.